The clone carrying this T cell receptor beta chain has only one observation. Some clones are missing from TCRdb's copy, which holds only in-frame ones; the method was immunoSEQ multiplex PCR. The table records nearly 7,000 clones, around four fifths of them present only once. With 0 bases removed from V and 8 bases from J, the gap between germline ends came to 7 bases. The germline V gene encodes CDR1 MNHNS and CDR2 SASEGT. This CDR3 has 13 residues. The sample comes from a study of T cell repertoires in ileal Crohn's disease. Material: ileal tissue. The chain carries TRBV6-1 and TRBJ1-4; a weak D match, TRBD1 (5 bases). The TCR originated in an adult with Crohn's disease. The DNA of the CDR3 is TGTGCCAGCAGTGAAGCCCCAGGGGAAAAACTGTTTTTT. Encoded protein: CASSEAPGEKLFF.